Presented here are 18 T cell receptor beta chains from one specimen sequenced in a study of blood T cell repertoires in COVID-19. The protocol was immunoSEQ multiplex PCR, while the TCRdb copy is restricted to in-frame clones and leaves out a portion. The sample has some 180,000 clones; 80% to 85% are singletons. Source material: peripheral blood. All receptors come from a man in his sixties or seventies with active or convalescent COVID-19.

The chain carries TRBV6-1 and TRBJ2-2, with D unclear. V was trimmed by 0 bases and J by 6 bases, leaving 11 bases between them. In germline, CDR1 is MNHNS, CDR2 SASEGT. The length of the CDR3 is 15 residues. This chain's CDR3 is CASSEAVRISGELFF. The CDR3 region has the DNA TGTGCCAGCAGTGAAGCTGTGAGAATCTCCGGGGAGCTGTTTTTT.

V is TRBV5-4 and J is TRBJ2-7; TRBD2 agrees at 11 bases. Trimming cost V 0 bases and J 3 bases; bases outside gene matches: 2. The CDR3 covers 15 residues. Germline CDR1 is SGHNT and CDR2 is YYREEE (reference sequence). CDR3 sequence reads: CASSLGLAGGYEQYF. CDR3 nucleotides: TGTGCCAGCAGCTTGGGGCTAGCGGGAGGCTACGAGCAGTACTTC.

This clone was counted a single time. Distinct nucleotide sequences in the sample also encode this CDR3. The rearrangement links TRBV28 to TRBJ1-5, with a possible D match to TRBD1 (5 bases). This CDR3 comprises 14 residues. V lost 3 bases, J lost 0 bases, and 6 bases lay in between. Germline CDR1 MDHEN, CDR2 SYDVKM. The CDR3 DNA sequence: TGTGCCAGCAGTTTGACAGATAGCAATCAGCCCCAGCATTTT. This translates into CASSLTDSNQPQHF.

The chain has TRBV20-1 and TRBJ2-4, with D possibly matching TRBD1 (6 bases). The CDR3 is made up of 15 amino acids. V was pared by 3 bases and J by 3 bases, with 15 bases between. CDR1 and CDR2 (germline): DFQATT, SNEGSKA (reference sequence). The CDR3 DNA follows: TGCAGTGCTAGTCTTCAGGGGCAACTCAAAAACATTCAGTACTTC. Protein sequence: CSASLQGQLKNIQYF.

In DNA, the CDR3 is TGTGCCAGCAGCCCGGGACTAGCGAACCTCAATGAGCAGTTCTTC. It is translated as CASSPGLANLNEQFF. The chain links TRBV3-1 (or the pseudogene TRBV3-2) to TRBJ2-1; TRBD2 agrees at 10 bases. After removal of 4 bases from V and 6 bases from J, the junction contained 6 bases not matched to a gene. The CDR3 is 15 amino acids. CDR1 is LGHDT and CDR2 is YNNKEL in the germline V gene (reference sequence).

V and J are TRBV5-6 and TRBJ2-3; 7 nucleotides line up with TRBD2. The CDR3 length is 16 residues. Germline V lookup: CDR1 SGHDT, CDR2 YYEEEE. The V gene end was trimmed by 2 bases and the J gene end by 0 bases; junction bases not matched to a gene: 6. CDR3 residues: CASSFRLAESTDTQYF. The DNA of the CDR3 is TGTGCCAGCAGCTTCCGGCTAGCGGAGAGCACAGATACGCAGTATTTT.

The chain carries TRBV3-1 (or the pseudogene TRBV3-2) and TRBJ1-5; tentatively, D is TRBD1 (6 bases). This CDR3 comprises 14 residues. V dropped 4 bases and J dropped 10 bases, with 17 bases sitting between them. Germline V gene sequence: CDR1 LGHDT, CDR2 YNNKEL (reference sequence). The CDR3 DNA sequence: TGTGCCAGCAGCCCCCACCAGGGGTACCAACCCCAGCATTTT. Translated: CASSPHQGYQPQHF.

In its sample, this clone was seen many times. The V gene is TRBV19, the J gene TRBJ1-1, with D perhaps matching TRBD1 (5 bases). CDR1 and CDR2 (germline): LNHDA, SQIVND (reference sequence). V lost 5 bases and J lost 1, with 11 bases in between. The CDR3 consists of 14 residues. In nucleotides, the CDR3 is TGTGCCAGTAGTCCACGACAGCCGAACACTGAAGCTTTCTTT. The encoded protein is CASSPRQPNTEAFF.

This clone has just one count. V gene TRBV12-5 combines with J gene TRBJ1-1; TRBD1 matches 9 bases. The CDR3 covers 14 residues. The germline CDR1 and CDR2 sequences are LGHNT and FRNRAP. V shed 6 bases, J shed 5 bases, and the junction held 7 bases outside the gene matches. CDR3 bases: TGTGCTAGTGGAAAGGGACAGGGAAGGACTGAAGCTTTCTTT. Translating gives CASGKGQGRTEAFF.

V gene TRBV4-3 combines with J gene TRBJ2-4; maybe TRBD2 (7 bases). CDR1 and CDR2 (germline): LGHNA, YSLEER. Trimming removed 3 bases from V and 4 bases from J, with 16 bases in between. The CDR3 consists of 16 residues. CDR3 coding DNA: TGCGCCAGCAGCCATGTTCGGGGGGACACAAAAAACATTCAGTACTTC. It is translated as CASSHVRGDTKNIQYF.

This chain links TRBV7-2 with TRBJ1-4; the match to TRBD1 covers 7 bases. The CDR3 loop spans 17 amino acids. The V gene's germline CDR1 is SGHTA and CDR2 FQGNSA. V shed 3 bases and J 3 bases; nucleotides not matched to a gene: 10. In DNA form, the CDR3 reads TGTGCCAGCAGCTTGGAGTATGCAGGGACAGCTAATGAAAAACTGTTTTTT. It encodes CASSLEYAGTANEKLFF.

This chain joins TRBV7-8 and TRBJ1-2, with 9 bases identical to TRBD1. The CDR3 sequence is 16 residues long. Unmatched junction bases numbered 7, after V lost 3 bases and J lost 2 bases. Germline CDR1 is SGHVS and CDR2 is FQNEAQ. Here the CDR3 DNA reads TGTGCCAGCAGCTTGCTGGGACAGGGAACGAACTATGGCTACACCTTC. Its protein is CASSLLGQGTNYGYTF.

The rearrangement uses TRBV7-2 and TRBJ1-1, with no clear D. The germline CDR1 and CDR2 sequences are SGHTA and FQGNSA. The CDR3 is 13 residues long. V gave up 8 bases and J gave up 4 bases, with 14 bases separating them. CDR3 DNA sequence: TGTGCCAGCGCAAAACGGGGTAGCACTGAAGCTTTCTTT. This translates into CASAKRGSTEAFF.

V gene TRBV9 combines with J gene TRBJ2-1, with D possibly TRBD2 on 5 matching bases. V shed 2 bases and J shed 0 bases, with 12 bases lying between them. Germline lookup yields CDR1 SGDLS and CDR2 YYNGEE. This CDR3 is built from 16 residues. The CDR3 DNA sequence: TGTGCCAGCAGCGTGCCGGACTTTAGCTCCTACAATGAGCAGTTCTTC. Protein sequence: CASSVPDFSSYNEQFF.

V is TRBV5-6 and J is TRBJ1-5; D not certain. In germline, CDR1 is SGHDT, CDR2 YYEEEE. The V gene lost 1 base and the J gene lost 5 bases, with 13 bases spanning the gap. CDR3 length equals 15 residues. The CDR3 loop reads CASSLRAAPHQPQHF. CDR3 coding DNA: TGTGCCAGCAGCTTGCGTGCGGCACCTCATCAGCCCCAGCATTTT.

This chain links TRBV4-2 with TRBJ1-4; 8 nucleotides line up with TRBD1. V was pared by 0 bases and J by 3 bases, with 3 bases of the junction left unmatched. Germline CDR1 is LGHNA and CDR2 is YNFKEQ. The CDR3 covers 16 residues. The CDR3 coding sequence is TGTGCCAGCAGCCAAGATTGGACAGGGTCTAATGAAAAACTGTTTTTT. This codes for CASSQDWTGSNEKLFF.

Only a few counts were recorded for this clone. This chain links TRBV7-3 with TRBJ2-1, with a possible D match to TRBD2 (5 bases). CDR1 is SGHTA and CDR2 is FQGTGA in the germline V gene. Trimming removed 0 bases at V and 2 bases at J, with 8 bases between. The CDR3 runs to 15 residues. The CDR3 region has the DNA TGTGCCAGCAGCTTAACGGCCGGGACCTACAATGAGCAGTTCTTC. Translating it yields CASSLTAGTYNEQFF. Full variable domain (rest looked up from reference TRBV7-3 and TRBJ2-1): GAGVSQTPSNKVTEKGKYVELRCDPISGHTALYWYRQSLGQGPEFLIYFQGTGAADDSGLPNDRFFAVRPEGSVSTLKIQRTERGDSAVYLCASSLTAGTYNEQFFGPGTRLTVL.

V gene TRBV27 combines with J gene TRBJ1-1; D is uncertain. V was shortened by 6 bases and J by 1 base, with 9 bases between the two germline ends. Per germline, CDR1 MNHEY and CDR2 SMNVEV (reference sequence). The CDR3 runs 13 residues. CDR3 loop: CASRLRGNTEAFF. CDR3 nucleotide sequence: TGTGCCAGCAGGTTACGGGGGAACACTGAAGCTTTCTTT.